The present entry profiles one T cell receptor beta chain with its context. The sample holds a few counts of this clone. Its specific antigen is unknown. One base away there is no much larger clone; base qualities are not given. Here V drops 4 bases and J drops 7 bases, and the junction holds 14 bases not matched to any gene. The germline V gene gives CDR1 as ENHRY and CDR2 as SYGVKD. Including cysteine and phenylalanine, the CDR3 has 16 amino acids. Of the read, only the CDR3 DNA is kept; its 48 bases are in frame from base 1. Each donor gave one peripheral blood draw, averaging approximately 0.12 L, which was collected into heparinised tubes. A BD FACSAria II and a panel including CD45RO, CCR7, CD25, CD127, CD95 and CD27 were used to sort naive, central memory, regulatory and stem cell-like memory CD4+ T cells. Purity was above 98% for every sorted population. PBMCs were isolated right away by Lymphoprep density gradient centrifugation and were stained directly, without culture. So that batch effects would be minimized, each experiment stained and sorted samples in pairs, pairing one healthy donor with one patient.

The data were taken from a study of beta chain features in type 1 diabetes (dated by TCRdb to about 2018). Regarding the complete study: No differences in mean age, gender distribution, total cell number or subset yield were found between patients and healthy donors. A total of about 100,000,000 sorted cells were examined across all samples, and RNA yield correlated strongly with the number of cells per subset. Whereas all 28 donors provided naive and central memory subsets, regulatory and stem cell-like memory subsets were isolated from just 8 patients and about 8 healthy donors. The study compared TCRB repertoires of sorted circulating CD4+ T cell subsets between recently diagnosed type 1 diabetes patients and matched healthy donors. General conclusions and limits of the study: Naive, central memory and regulatory TCRB repertoires appeared more similar among patients than among healthy donors. PCR might favor shorter templates, but patient and control samples were amplified and corrected together, so any skew would affect both groups equally. Patients with type 1 diabetes made fewer insertions and deleted more nucleotides at VDJ recombination sites, implying thymic rearrangement abnormalities. A moderate but significant shortening of TCRB CDR3 length was observed in type 1 diabetes patients in all four CD4+ subsets. Because cDNA was sequenced instead of genomic DNA, activated cells with high expression could be over-represented, although the groups did not differ in activation or CD3 levels. Because the HLA sub-analyses included only small numbers of individuals, any influence of HLA type on TCRB rearrangement was left unresolved.

The entire amount of isolated RNA was reverse transcribed using the High Capacity cDNA Reverse Transcription Kit, so the sequenced TCRB transcripts were expressed ones. Naive, central memory and regulatory T cell samples underwent deep immunoSEQ sequencing, averaging around 4 million total reads per sample. Sorted cells were lysed in RLT buffer and RNA was extracted with DNase-treated RNeasy Micro or Mini kits, depending on cell number. Each cell subset was processed separately to prevent cross-contamination, with patient and healthy donor samples processed together. The immunoSEQ multiplex PCR was used to amplify TCRB sequences from cDNA, yielding 87-bp fragments that span the CDR3 region. The amplicons were sequenced using the Illumina HiSeq platform. The source study handled its data this way. Synthetic template baselines were used to correct PCR bias computationally, reads within Hamming distance 2 were collapsed together, and singletons that could not be merged were discarded. By aligning reads against IMGT, V, D and J genes, CDR3 length, and insertions or deletions at six rearrangement sites were assigned. Within each subset, clonotype counts were normalized to sorted cell number, after which true diversity and Gini coefficients were computed with the tcR R package. Repertoire sharing was quantified using the overlap coefficient calculated on TCRB nucleotide sequences. Out-of-frame TCRB sequences from naive cells were analyzed as a proxy for the pre-selection repertoire. TCRdb limited this immuneACCESS table to in-frame rearrangements with V and J called. A share of clones is missing; checked studies link under half to unresolved V genes, and the rest is unexplained. The V and J calls and clone size come from that table; D and trimming were worked out from the DNA. The sample has about 360,000 clones on record, 10% to 15% of them singletons. The top ten clonotypes cover about 0.017% of the sample.

This chain is built from TRBV10-3 and TRBJ1-2; TRBD1 aligns with 8 central bases. This TCR was recovered from a man younger than 35 in good health. The source material was naive CD4+ T cells from blood. The cell subset or site tag for this specimen amounts to: true naive CD4+ T cells. CDR3 protein: CAISARQGANLVGYTF. The nucleotides are TGTGCCATCAGTGCTCGGCAGGGGGCTAACCTTGTTGGCTACACCTTC.